A selection of T cell receptor beta chains follows, all from one sample in a study of cytotoxic CD8 clonotypes in ibrutinib-treated CLL. Data came from immunoSEQ multiplex PCR; TCRdb stores just in-frame clones and leaves some out. The sample records 90,000 to 95,000 clones, around 77% being singletons. The sequencing used PBMCs, collected after 24 months of ibrutinib treatment. The receptor set was obtained from a human donor with chronic lymphocytic leukemia. Both conserved end residues are part of each CDR3. The order of the fields is clone size, J gene, V gene, D gene, CDR3 length, CDR3 protein, CDR3 DNA. A D gene is named only where the DNA matches it firmly. Clone sizes are given selectively: once, few, many, or a class where the clone is expanded.

>.|TRBJ2-7|TRBV11-1|.|11
CASSARVEQYF
TGTGCCAGCAGCGCGAGAGTTGAGCAGTACTTC
>.|TRBJ2-7|TRBV27|.|15
CASSLKLGGSYEQYF
TGTGCCAGCAGTTTAAAATTGGGTGGCTCCTACGAGCAGTACTTC
>once|TRBJ2-5|TRBV7-2|TRBD2|15
CASSFLAGVRETQYF
TGTGCCAGCAGCTTCCTAGCGGGAGTAAGAGAGACCCAGTACTTC
>.|TRBJ2-1|TRBV2|.|20
CASSEALRGWARDGYNEQFF
TGTGCCAGCAGTGAAGCGCTTCGGGGTTGGGCCCGGGACGGCTACAATGAGCAGTTCTTC
>.|TRBJ2-7|TRBV6-1|.|10
CASRDYEQYF
TGTGCCAGCAGGGACTACGAGCAGTACTTC
>.|TRBJ1-5|TRBV30|.|13
CAWRVGDIGPQHF
TGTGCCTGGAGGGTTGGAGACATCGGTCCCCAGCATTTT
>.|TRBJ1-3|TRBV30|TRBD1|11
CALGQRDTIYF
TGTGCCTTGGGACAGCGGGACACCATATATTTT
>.|TRBJ2-2|TRBV18|.|15
CASSPVHANTGELFF
TGTGCCAGCTCACCCGTCCATGCGAACACCGGGGAGCTGTTTTTT
>.|TRBJ1-2|TRBV2|.|14
CASSLRTANYGYTF
TGTGCCAGCAGCCTAAGGACCGCCAACTATGGCTACACCTTC
>.|TRBJ1-2|TRBV2|TRBD1|15
CASSNPRDRVYGYTF
TGTGCCAGCAGTAACCCCCGGGACAGGGTCTATGGCTACACCTTC
>.|TRBJ2-7|TRBV28|TRBD2|13
CASSSLAGDEQYF
TGTGCCAGCAGTTCCTTAGCGGGAGACGAGCAGTACTTC
>once|TRBJ1-1|TRBV19|.|12
CASLTANTEAFF
TGTGCCAGTTTGACAGCGAACACTGAAGCTTTCTTT
>.|TRBJ2-1|TRBV27|TRBD2|15
CASSILAGAYNEQFF
TGTGCCAGCAGTATACTAGCGGGGGCATACAATGAGCAGTTCTTC
>.|TRBJ2-1|TRBV7-3|.|15
CASSPRVSSYNEQFF
TGTGCCAGCAGCCCGCGGGTCAGCTCCTACAATGAGCAGTTCTTC
>.|TRBJ2-7|TRBV18|.|12
CASSPDSYEQYF
TGTGCCAGCTCACCGGACAGCTACGAGCAGTACTTC
>.|TRBJ2-7|TRBV6-1|TRBD1|13
CASSADREGGQYF
TGTGCCAGCAGTGCGGACAGGGAAGGCGGGCAGTACTTC
>.|TRBJ2-5|TRBV30|TRBD1|15
CAWSVGQGAAETQYF
TGTGCCTGGAGTGTAGGGCAGGGGGCTGCAGAGACCCAGTACTTC
>few|TRBJ2-7|TRBV7-9|.|12
CASSLVGEEQYF
TGTGCCAGCAGCTTAGTAGGGGAAGAGCAGTACTTC
>.|TRBJ2-7|TRBV28|.|17
CASSFPPWGREAYEQYF
TGTGCCAGCAGTTTTCCCCCGTGGGGCAGGGAGGCCTACGAGCAGTACTTC
>.|TRBJ1-2|TRBV6-6|.|11
CASRGDASYTF
TGTGCCAGCAGGGGGGACGCCTCCTACACCTTC
>.|TRBJ1-1|TRBV7-7|.|14
CASSHPAGGARAFF
TGTGCCAGCAGTCACCCAGCGGGGGGGGCTCGGGCTTTCTTT
>.|TRBJ2-7|TRBV10-1|.|15
CASSEVVDPLIEQYF
TGCGCCAGCAGTGAGGTGGTCGACCCTTTGATCGAGCAGTACTTC
>.|TRBJ1-3|TRBV5-1|TRBD1|16
CASSSDRGLYGNTIYF
TGCGCCAGCAGCTCAGACAGGGGGCTATATGGAAACACCATATATTTT
>few|TRBJ1-6|TRBV9|TRBD1|16
CASSVIGGQGNSPLHF
TGTGCCAGCAGCGTGATAGGGGGACAGGGAAATTCACCCCTCCACTTT
>.|TRBJ2-2|TRBV5-1|.|14
CASSLAQVSGELFF
TGCGCCAGCAGCTTGGCCCAGGTTTCCGGGGAGCTGTTTTTT
>.|TRBJ1-2|TRBV5-1|TRBD1|17
CASSPGQGALNIYGYTF
TGCGCCAGCAGCCCGGGACAGGGGGCCCTTAATATCTATGGCTACACCTTC
>few|TRBJ2-7|TRBV7-9|.|13
CASSLGVAPEQYF
TGTGCCAGCAGCTTAGGAGTGGCCCCCGAGCAGTACTTC
>.|TRBJ2-5|TRBV2|.|14
CASNSRGVIETQYF
TGTGCCAGCAACTCCAGGGGGGTGATCGAGACCCAGTACTTC
>.|TRBJ2-3|TRBV29-1|.|14
CSVERDSSTDTQYF
TGCAGCGTTGAAAGGGACTCTAGCACAGATACGCAGTATTTT
>.|TRBJ1-1|TRBV30|.|14
CAWSVRGRNTEAFF
TGTGCCTGGAGTGTACGAGGGCGCAACACTGAAGCTTTCTTT
>.|TRBJ2-1|TRBV27|TRBD2|16
CASSWTTSGRGNEQFF
TGTGCCAGCAGCTGGACGACTAGCGGGAGGGGCAATGAGCAGTTCTTC
>.|TRBJ2-5|TRBV11-1|TRBD1|15
CASRSTQGARETQYF
TGTGCCAGCAGATCCACCCAGGGGGCGAGGGAGACCCAGTACTTC
>.|TRBJ2-7|TRBV18|TRBD2|17
CASSPPRRDYISYEQYF
TGTGCCAGCTCACCACCGAGGAGGGACTATATTTCCTACGAGCAGTACTTC
>.|TRBJ2-1|TRBV5-1|TRBD2|17
CASSLRQGTSGRHEQFF
TGCGCCAGCAGCTTGAGACAGGGGACTAGCGGAAGACACGAGCAGTTCTTC
>.|TRBJ2-1|TRBV10-1|TRBD2|16
CASSNPSGSPVGEQFF
TGCGCCAGCAGTAACCCTAGCGGGAGTCCCGTCGGTGAGCAGTTCTTC
>.|TRBJ2-1|TRBV4-1|TRBD2|15
CASSTPGLAGDEQFF
TGCGCCAGCAGCACTCCAGGACTAGCGGGAGATGAGCAGTTCTTC
>.|TRBJ2-3|TRBV27|.|15
CASGLESGSTDTQYF
TGTGCCAGCGGATTAGAAAGCGGGAGCACAGATACGCAGTATTTT
>.|TRBJ2-2|TRBV6-1|.|19
CASSEGFLYRVGMTGELFF
TGTGCCAGCAGTGAAGGCTTCCTTTACAGGGTCGGTATGACCGGGGAGCTGTTTTTT
>.|TRBJ1-5|TRBV2|.|13
CASRLAFNQPQHF
TGTGCCAGCAGGCTGGCCTTTAATCAGCCCCAGCATTTT
>.|TRBJ2-3|TRBV6-4|.|15
CASSPGAPSTDTQYF
TGTGCCAGCAGCCCGGGAGCTCCTAGCACAGATACGCAGTATTTT
>.|TRBJ1-2|TRBV29-1|.|12
CSVSREDYGYTF
TGCAGCGTGAGCAGGGAAGACTATGGCTACACCTTC
>.|TRBJ1-2|TRBV28|.|15
CASSLQVRGGYGYTF
TGTGCCAGCAGTTTACAAGTCAGGGGTGGATATGGCTACACCTTC
>.|TRBJ2-7|TRBV28|.|15
CASSLSGSPLYEQYF
TGTGCCAGCAGTTTATCAGGGTCCCCTCTCTACGAGCAGTACTTC
>.|TRBJ2-5|TRBV29-1|.|14
CSVLRDKVGETQYF
TGCAGCGTGCTCCGGGACAAGGTTGGAGAGACCCAGTACTTC
>.|TRBJ1-5|TRBV19|.|16
CASSIAGARGNQPQHF
TGTGCCAGTAGTATAGCCGGGGCAAGGGGCAATCAGCCCCAGCATTTT